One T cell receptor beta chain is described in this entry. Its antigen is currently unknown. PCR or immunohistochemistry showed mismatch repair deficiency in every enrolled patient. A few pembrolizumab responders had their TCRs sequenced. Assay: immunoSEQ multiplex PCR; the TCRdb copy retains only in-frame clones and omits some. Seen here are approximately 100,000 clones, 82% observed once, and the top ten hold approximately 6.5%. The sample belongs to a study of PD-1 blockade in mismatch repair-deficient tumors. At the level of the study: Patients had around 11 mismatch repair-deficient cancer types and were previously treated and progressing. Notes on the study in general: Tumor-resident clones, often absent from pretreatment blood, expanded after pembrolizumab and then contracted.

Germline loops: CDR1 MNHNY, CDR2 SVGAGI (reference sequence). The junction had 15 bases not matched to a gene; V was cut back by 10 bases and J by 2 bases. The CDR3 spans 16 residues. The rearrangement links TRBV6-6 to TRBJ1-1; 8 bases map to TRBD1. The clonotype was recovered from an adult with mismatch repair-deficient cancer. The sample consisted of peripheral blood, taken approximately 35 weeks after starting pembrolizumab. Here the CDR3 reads CATTDRVEGKNTEAFF. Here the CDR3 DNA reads TGTGCCACCACGGACAGGGTAGAGGGGAAAAACACTGAAGCTTTCTTT.